Each of the 3 T cell receptor beta chains below was sequenced from the same sample in a study of T cells after somatic rescue of genetic block. Clones were sequenced by immunoSEQ multiplex PCR, and TCRdb holds only the in-frame ones, with some missing. The sample lists tens of thousands of clones; about nine tenths were seen once. Material for sequencing was peripheral blood mononuclear cells (PBMCs). The receptors originated from a woman aged 18 to 35.

This clone was detected a few times. The chain is built from TRBV18 and TRBJ1-4; D unresolved. Germline CDR1 and CDR2: KGHSH and LQKENI. The CDR3 is 13 residues long. V was pared by 1 base and J by 5 bases, with 5 bases between. The CDR3 sequence: CASSPLGNEKLFF. The CDR3 region has the DNA TGTGCCAGCTCACCACTCGGGAATGAAAAACTGTTTTTT.

The rearrangement links TRBV30 to TRBJ1-5; no clear D gene. This CDR3 contains 14 residues. The V end lost 0 bases, the J end lost 4 bases, and 10 bases lay between the germline ends. In germline, CDR1 is GTSNPN, CDR2 SVGIG (reference sequence). The CDR3 reads CAWSVRAGNQPQHF. The CDR3 DNA is TGTGCCTGGAGTGTAAGGGCGGGGAATCAGCCCCAGCATTTT.

This chain uses TRBV7-9 with TRBJ1-2; 10 positions match TRBD1. The junction had 8 bases not matched to a gene; V was cut back by 0 bases and J by 7 bases. The CDR3 runs 16 residues. Germline V gene data show CDR1 as SEHNR and CDR2 as FQNEAQ (reference sequence). In DNA, the CDR3 is TGTGCCAGCAGCTTAGCGCAACGACAGGGGGCGTCTGGCTACACCTTC. It specifies CASSLAQRQGASGYTF.